Each of the 4 T cell receptor beta chains below was sequenced from the same sample in a study of identifying expanded T cells in peripheral blood. Produced via immunoSEQ multiplex PCR; TCRdb's table is partial and in-frame only. The sample yields about 100,000 clones, 80% to 90% seen once. Sequencing was done on a sample of blood. The receptors here all came from a person aged 18-70 years in good health.

This chain links TRBV19 with TRBJ2-7; 10 bases agree with TRBD1. Germline V gene sequence: CDR1 LNHDA, CDR2 SQIVND (reference sequence). J was trimmed by 2 bases and V by 5 bases; bases with no gene match: 6. CDR3 length: 15 amino acids. The DNA of the CDR3 is TGTGCCAGTAGTCGGGGGACAGGGGTACCCTACGAGCAGTACTTC. It is translated as CASSRGTGVPYEQYF.

The chain couples TRBV6-6 to TRBJ1-3, with 8 bases lining up with TRBD1. Germline trimming cut 4 bases from V and 7 bases from J; bases unmatched to any gene: 9. Per the germline V gene, CDR1 is MNHNY and CDR2 is SVGAGI (reference sequence). The length of the CDR3 is 15 residues. As DNA, the CDR3 is TGTGCCAGCAGTTCCGGACAGGGTGTTCTTAACACCATATATTTT. It specifies CASSSGQGVLNTIYF.

The chain is built from TRBV5-5 and TRBJ1-1, with unresolved D. This CDR3 has 13 residues. The V and J ends lost 2 bases and 1 base respectively, with 6 bases between them. The V gene's germline CDR1 is SGHKS and CDR2 YYEKEE (reference sequence). The CDR3, as DNA: TGTGCCAGCAGCTTCGGGCGGAACACTGAAGCTTTCTTT. This codes for CASSFGRNTEAFF.

In DNA, the CDR3 is TGTGCCAGCAGCAAAAGGGAGGATCAGCATTTT. Translated, it gives CASSKREDQHF. The rearrangement joins TRBV21-1 to TRBJ1-5. TRBV21-1 is described as a pseudogene. The CDR3 is made up of 11 amino acids.